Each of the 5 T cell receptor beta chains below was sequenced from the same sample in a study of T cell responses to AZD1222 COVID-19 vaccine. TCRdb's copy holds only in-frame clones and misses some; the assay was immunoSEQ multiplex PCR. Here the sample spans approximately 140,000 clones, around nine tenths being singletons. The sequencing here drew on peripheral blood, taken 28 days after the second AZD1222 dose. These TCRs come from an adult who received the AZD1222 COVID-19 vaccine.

CDR3 in amino acids: CASNGRREAFF. The CDR3 region has the DNA TGTGCCAGCAATGGACGGCGAGAAGCTTTCTTT. This rearrangement joins TRBV2 to TRBJ1-1; D gene uncertain. The CDR3 sequence is 11 residues long. Per the germline V gene, CDR1 is SNHLY and CDR2 is FYNNEI. Trimming pared 7 bases from V and 8 bases from J, leaving 11 bases between.

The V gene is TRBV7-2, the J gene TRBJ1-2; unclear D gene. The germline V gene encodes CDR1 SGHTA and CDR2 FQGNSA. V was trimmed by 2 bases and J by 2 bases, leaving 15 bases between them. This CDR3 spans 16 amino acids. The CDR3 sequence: CASSLLSGPKNYGYTF. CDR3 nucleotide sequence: TGTGCCAGCAGCTTACTATCTGGGCCGAAAAACTATGGCTACACCTTC.

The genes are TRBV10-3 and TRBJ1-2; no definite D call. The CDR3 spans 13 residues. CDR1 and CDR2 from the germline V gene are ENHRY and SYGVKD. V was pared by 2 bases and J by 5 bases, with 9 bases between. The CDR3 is CAISEAQPYGYTF. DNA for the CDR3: TGTGCCATCAGTGAGGCACAGCCTTATGGCTACACCTTC.

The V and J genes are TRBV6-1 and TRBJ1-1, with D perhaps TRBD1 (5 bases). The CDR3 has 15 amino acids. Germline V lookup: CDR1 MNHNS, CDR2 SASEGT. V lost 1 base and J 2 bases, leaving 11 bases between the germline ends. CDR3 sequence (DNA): TGTGCCAGCAGTGAAGGAGACAGTCAAAACACTGAAGCTTTCTTT. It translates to CASSEGDSQNTEAFF.

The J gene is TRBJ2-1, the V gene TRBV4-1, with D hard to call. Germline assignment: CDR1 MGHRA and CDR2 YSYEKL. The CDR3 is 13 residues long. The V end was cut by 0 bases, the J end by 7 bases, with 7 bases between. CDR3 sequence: CASSQDLVNEQFF. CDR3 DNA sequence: TGCGCCAGCAGCCAAGATTTGGTGAATGAGCAGTTCTTC.